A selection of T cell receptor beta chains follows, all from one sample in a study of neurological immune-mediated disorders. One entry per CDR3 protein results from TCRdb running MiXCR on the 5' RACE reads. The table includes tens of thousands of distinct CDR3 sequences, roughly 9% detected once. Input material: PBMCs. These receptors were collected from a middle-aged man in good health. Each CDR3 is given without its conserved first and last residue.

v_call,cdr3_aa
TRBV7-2,ASSFRRIPNTDTQY
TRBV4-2,ASSQDGGSLF
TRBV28,ASSFWAHSTYEQY
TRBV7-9,ASSLGAPANYGYT
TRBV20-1,SAPPAGGVYNEQF
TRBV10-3,AISDLRDRGRETQY
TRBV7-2,ASSLYQGGGAGELF
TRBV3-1,ASSQRSATNEKLF
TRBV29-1,SVERDRGYNEQF
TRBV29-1,SVGPPPQY
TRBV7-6,ASSAASGANTGELF
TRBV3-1,ASRKTGTRNQPQH
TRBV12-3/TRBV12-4,ASSFRRAEAF
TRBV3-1,ASSQGLAGGLDTQY
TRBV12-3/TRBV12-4,ASSSAGFSLGEQF
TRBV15,ATSRVRTGNNEQF
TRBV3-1,ASSQSRTAAYEQY
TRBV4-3,ASSQEEGSFSYNSPLH
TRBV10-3,AISEFYGTEEYEQY
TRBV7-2,ASRHPSGTDEQY
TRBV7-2,ASSTQDEQF
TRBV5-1,ASSTLQTGEGTEAF
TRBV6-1,ASSRTGGLYEQY
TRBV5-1,ASSAWDRENGYT
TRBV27,ASRTGGKDEQF
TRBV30,AWRPLAGGTGELF
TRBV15,ATSRVAGEAF
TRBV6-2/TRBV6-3,ASSPGGRGEQF
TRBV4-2,ASSQGGTGRETQY
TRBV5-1,ASSHGRGGQDEQY
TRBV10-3,AIGTDPPYEQY
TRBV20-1,SARVTLSADTQY
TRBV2,ASRRVETYNEQF
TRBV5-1,ASRPAGTYEQY
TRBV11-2,ASSSTRADDKDTQY
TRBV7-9,ASSQGQILAKNIQY
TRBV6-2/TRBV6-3,ASSYSILLSTDTQY
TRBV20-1,SATGQGGHEQY
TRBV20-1,SATSDRASPLH
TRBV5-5,ASSLWLNTEAF
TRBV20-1,SSDGQYNEQF
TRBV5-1,ASSVTGFRETQY
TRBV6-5,ASSYGYRMENTIY
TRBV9,ASSQGAGANVLT
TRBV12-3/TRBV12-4,DSRYGQGFSTEAF
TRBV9,ASSVDISGANVLT
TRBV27,SNSLWGGAGEKLF
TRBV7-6,ASSLDMGSTYEQY
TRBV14,ASSQDRPEDEKLF
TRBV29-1,SVELGTSPNTQY
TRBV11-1,ASSLGRDRGEQY
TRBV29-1,SVEVPRGLPTQY
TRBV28,ASSSFDRASNEAF
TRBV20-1,SARGTSGYNEQF
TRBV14,ASSPPGRNTGELF